This T cell receptor beta chain stems from a study of cytomegalovirus exposure and HLA in healthy donors. Study information: T cells numbering around 170 million yielded 95 million to 140 million unique TCR beta sequences in an earlier analysis.

This clone was observed once. Other DNA sequences in this sample translate to the same CDR3. The V gene lost 5 bases and the J gene lost 4 bases, with 9 bases spanning the gap. The germline V gene encodes CDR1 DFQATT and CDR2 SNEGSKA (reference sequence). The CDR3 sequence is 11 residues long. The PCR employed 60 Vbeta primers together with 13 Jbeta primers. The table came from immunoSEQ multiplex PCR; TCRdb's copy has only in-frame clones and leaves some out. The table includes approximately 200,000 clones, around 80% detected once. This chain joins TRBV20-1 and TRBJ2-7, with D possibly matching TRBD1 (5 bases). Sequencing was carried out using PBMCs. The sequence came from a woman in her twenties or thirties in good health and CMV-seropositive. Written as DNA, the CDR3 is TGCAGTGCTCCAAGGGGATACGAGCAGTACTTC. Amino acids: CSAPRGYEQYF.